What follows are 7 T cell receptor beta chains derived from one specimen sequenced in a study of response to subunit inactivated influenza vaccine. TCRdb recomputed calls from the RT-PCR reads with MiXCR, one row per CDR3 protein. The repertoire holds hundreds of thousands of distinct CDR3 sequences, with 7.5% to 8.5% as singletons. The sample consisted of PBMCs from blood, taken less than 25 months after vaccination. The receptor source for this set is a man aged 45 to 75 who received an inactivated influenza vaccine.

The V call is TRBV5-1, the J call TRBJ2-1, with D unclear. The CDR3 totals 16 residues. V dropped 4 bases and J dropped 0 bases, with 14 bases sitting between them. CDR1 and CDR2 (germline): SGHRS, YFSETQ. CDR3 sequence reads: CASSTRPPNSYNEQFF. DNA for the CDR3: TGCGCCAGCAGCACCCGCCCCCCAAACTCCTACAATGAGCAGTTCTTC.

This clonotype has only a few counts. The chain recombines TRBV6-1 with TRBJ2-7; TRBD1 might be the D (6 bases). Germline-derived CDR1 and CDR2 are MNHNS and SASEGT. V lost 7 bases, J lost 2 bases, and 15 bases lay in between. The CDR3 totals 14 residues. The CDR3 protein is CASIIDRTTYEQYF. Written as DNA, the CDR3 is TGTGCCAGCATCATCGACAGGACAACCTACGAGCAGTACTTC.

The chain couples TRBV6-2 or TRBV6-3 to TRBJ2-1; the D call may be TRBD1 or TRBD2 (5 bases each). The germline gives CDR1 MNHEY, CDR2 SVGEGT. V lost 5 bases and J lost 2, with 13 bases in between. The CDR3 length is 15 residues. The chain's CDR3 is CASSPLGTAYNEQFF. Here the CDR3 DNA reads TGTGCCAGCAGTCCCCTCGGGACGGCCTACAATGAGCAGTTCTTC.

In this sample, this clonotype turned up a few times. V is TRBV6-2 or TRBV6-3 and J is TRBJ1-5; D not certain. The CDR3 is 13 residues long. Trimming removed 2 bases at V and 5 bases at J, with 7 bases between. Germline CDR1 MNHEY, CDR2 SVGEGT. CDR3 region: CASSYNSYQPQHF. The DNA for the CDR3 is TGTGCCAGCAGTTACAACTCTTATCAGCCCCAGCATTTT.

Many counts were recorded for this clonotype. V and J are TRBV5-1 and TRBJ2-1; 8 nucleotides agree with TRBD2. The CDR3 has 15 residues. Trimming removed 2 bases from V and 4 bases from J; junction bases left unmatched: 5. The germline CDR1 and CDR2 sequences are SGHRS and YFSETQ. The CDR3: CASSFGSGDYNEQFF. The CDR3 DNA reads TGCGCCAGCAGCTTCGGTAGCGGGGATTACAATGAGCAGTTCTTC.

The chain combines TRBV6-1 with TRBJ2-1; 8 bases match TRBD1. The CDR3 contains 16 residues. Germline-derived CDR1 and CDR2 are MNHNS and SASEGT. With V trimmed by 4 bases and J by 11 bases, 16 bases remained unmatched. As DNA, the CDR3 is TGTGCCAGCAGTGCAACGGGACAGGCCTTACCGCGGAAGCAGTTCTTC. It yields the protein CASSATGQALPRKQFF.

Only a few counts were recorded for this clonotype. This CDR3 is CAISESGASTEAFF. CDR3 in DNA: TGTGCCATCAGTGAGTCGGGGGCCAGCACTGAAGCTTTCTTT. The chain carries TRBV10-3 and TRBJ1-1; D perhaps matches TRBD1 (6 bases). The germline V and J ends were trimmed by 0 bases and 4 bases, with 9 bases remaining between them. Per germline, CDR1 ENHRY and CDR2 SYGVKD. CDR3 size: 14 residues.